This TCR beta chain stems from a study of blood T cell repertoires in COVID-19. Turning to the study itself: The analysed material was cDNA or gDNA that came from T cells, B-cell-depleted T cells, or PBMCs.

Per the authors' pipeline: Estimated nucleated cell counts came from reference gene primer amplification. Method: immunoSEQ multiplex PCR; TCRdb's copy keeps in-frame clones and lacks some. Clone size and the V and J calls come from that table; the DNA yielded D and trimming. The sample shows about 150,000 clones, around 87% of them seen only once. Trimming took 6 bases from V and 1 from J; bases not matched to a gene: 15. Germline CDR1 KGHSH, CDR2 LQKENI. The length of the CDR3 is 17 residues. The receptor was isolated from a man between 18 and 29 years old with COVID-19, enrolled during active disease. The chain combines TRBV18 with TRBJ2-7, with 7 bases identical to TRBD2. Material for sequencing was peripheral blood. The CDR3, as DNA: TGTGCCAGCTCGAGACATTCCGGGACGGGGGGATCCTACGAGCAGTACTTC. It codes for CASSRHSGTGGSYEQYF.